These 27 T cell receptor beta chains share one sample of origin, sequenced in a study of T cell responses to AZD1222 COVID-19 vaccine. TCRdb's copy holds only in-frame clones and misses some; the assay was immunoSEQ multiplex PCR. The profile shows about 140,000 clones, about 94% of them singletons. Sequencing used peripheral blood, obtained on day 0 of AZD1222 vaccination. These receptors came from an adult in good health.

The chain carries TRBV4-1 and TRBJ1-2; no reliable D call. This CDR3 is 16 amino acids long. Trimming shortened V by 0 bases and J by 3 bases, and 14 bases separated the two germline ends. Germline loops: CDR1 MGHRA, CDR2 YSYEKL. The CDR3 here is CASSQDVEGYDYGYTF. CDR3 in DNA: TGCGCCAGCAGCCAAGATGTCGAAGGGTACGACTATGGCTACACCTTC.

This sequence joins TRBV23-1 and TRBJ2-1; D is possibly TRBD1 (6 bases). TRBV23-1 is filed as an ORF, its function uncertain. The CDR3 totals 16 residues. V lost 2 bases to trimming and J lost 8 bases, with 19 bases between them. CDR3 in amino acids: CASSQPRDKTFDEQFF. DNA of the CDR3: TGCGCCAGCAGTCAACCTCGGGACAAGACCTTTGATGAGCAGTTCTTC.

The rearrangement joins TRBV19 to TRBJ1-5; D is ambiguous. The germline V and J ends were trimmed by 3 bases and 5 bases, with 14 bases remaining between them. Germline CDR1 and CDR2: LNHDA and SQIVND (reference sequence). This CDR3 region has 15 residues. Written as DNA, the CDR3 is TGTGCCAGTAGTATTGGGGTTTTTGGCGATCAGCCCCAGCATTTT. This codes for CASSIGVFGDQPQHF.

The chain has TRBV19 and TRBJ2-7; D is uncertain. V was trimmed by 6 bases and J by 0 bases, leaving 12 bases between them. The CDR3 totals 14 residues. Germline V gene data show CDR1 as LNHDA and CDR2 as SQIVND (reference sequence). CDR3 nucleotides: TGTGCCAGTAGCGACGACGGAAACTCCTACGAGCAGTACTTC. Translating it yields CASSDDGNSYEQYF.

The V and J genes are TRBV18 and TRBJ1-1; D call uncertain. The CDR3 is 14 residues long. Between the trimmed V and J ends, which lost 4 bases and 4 bases, there was a span of 13 bases. Germline V gene sequence: CDR1 KGHSH, CDR2 LQKENI. In DNA, the CDR3 is TGTGCCAGCTCACATTCGGGGAAGACCACTGAAGCTTTCTTT. Its protein is CASSHSGKTTEAFF.

This clone was detected a few times. This sequence joins TRBV6-2 or TRBV6-3 and TRBJ2-2; 7 nucleotides match TRBD2. V lost 3 bases, J lost 5 bases, and 9 bases stayed unmatched. CDR3 length: 16 residues. The germline V gene has CDR1 MNHEY and CDR2 SVGEGT. The CDR3 DNA reads as TGTGCCAGCAGTTATCGGGCGGGAGCATGGACCGGGGAGCTGTTTTTT. Protein sequence: CASSYRAGAWTGELFF.

V usage is TRBV5-1 and J usage is TRBJ2-7; D might be TRBD1 (6 bases). Germline CDR1 is SGHRS and CDR2 is YFSETQ. Deletions cut 7 bases from V and 1 base from J, with 9 bases between. The CDR3 consists of 12 residues. The CDR3 reads CASGTGSYEQYF. CDR3 bases: TGCGCCAGCGGAACAGGGTCCTACGAGCAGTACTTC.

The V and J genes are TRBV27 and TRBJ1-1, with 7 bases aligning to TRBD1. V lost 3 bases, J lost 11 bases, and 9 bases stayed unmatched. CDR1 MNHEY and CDR2 SMNVEV come from the germline V gene (reference sequence). This CDR3 contains 13 residues. This CDR3 is CASSFPGGFPAFF. The CDR3 region has the DNA TGTGCCAGCAGTTTCCCAGGGGGATTCCCGGCTTTCTTT.

The V call is TRBV10-2, the J call TRBJ2-1; TRBD2 might be the D (6 bases). The CDR3 covers 12 residues. The germline V gene encodes CDR1 WSHSY and CDR2 SAAADI. DNA for the CDR3: TGCGTCACGGGGGTCTCCTACAATGAGCAGTTCTTC. It encodes CVTGVSYNEQFF.

This clone was observed a single time. The V call is TRBV5-1, the J call TRBJ1-2, with no clear D. There are 13 residues in the CDR3. V was clipped by 1 base and J by 2 bases, with 6 bases between them. The germline gives CDR1 SGHRS, CDR2 YFSETQ. CDR3 nucleotides: TGCGCCAGCAGCTTGTCGTTCAACTATGGCTACACCTTC. Translation: CASSLSFNYGYTF.

This chain joins TRBV18 and TRBJ2-5; D gene ambiguous. Germline loops: CDR1 KGHSH, CDR2 LQKENI. The CDR3 has 15 residues. V was pared by 0 bases and J by 2 bases, with 10 bases between. The CDR3 spells CASSPPEELQETQYF. The CDR3 nucleotides read TGTGCCAGCTCACCACCCGAAGAACTACAAGAGACCCAGTACTTC.

The J gene is TRBJ2-3, the V gene TRBV19; 14 bases match TRBD2. From germline, CDR1 is LNHDA and CDR2 SQIVND (reference sequence). Losses at the gene ends were 5 bases for V and 5 bases for J; bases not matched to a gene: 12. The CDR3 has 18 residues. Written as DNA, the CDR3 is TGTGCCAGTAGTTTTCCGGGACTAGCGGGAGTCAAGGGAGATACGCAGTATTTT. Protein: CASSFPGLAGVKGDTQYF. Using reference TRBV19 and TRBJ2-3 for the parts outside the CDR3, the full variable domain is DGGITQSPKYLFRKEGQNVTLSCEQNLNHDAMYWYRQDPGQGLRLIYYSQIVNDFQKGDIAEGYSVSREKKESFPLTVTSAQKNPTAFYLCASSFPGLAGVKGDTQYFGPGTRLTVL.

CDR3: CASYIPPNYGYTF. In DNA, the CDR3 is TGTGCCAGCTACATACCGCCTAACTATGGCTACACCTTC. The V call is TRBV6-5, the J call TRBJ1-2; no firm D call. This CDR3 has 13 amino acids. Trimming removed 8 bases at V and 0 bases at J, with 10 bases between. Germline-derived CDR1 and CDR2 are MNHEY and SVGAGI.

Worth noting for this clone: A junction boundary mismatches the germline segment, possibly from a read error. The rearrangement joins TRBV6-5 to TRBJ2-1; 7 bases are a match to TRBD2. CDR1 is MNHEY and CDR2 is SVGAGI in the germline V gene. The CDR3 loop spans 15 amino acids. This chain's CDR3 is CASRSLAGAPPKHVF. CDR3 coding DNA: TGTGCCAGCAGGAGCCTGGCGGGAGCGCCCCCTAAGCATGTCTTC.

This chain joins TRBV5-4 and TRBJ2-2; 7 positions agree with TRBD2. Germline CDR1 reads SGHNT; CDR2 reads YYREEE (reference sequence). J was trimmed by 0 bases and V by 6 bases; bases with no gene match: 17. This CDR3 is 19 amino acids long. The CDR3 here is CASTRRAGVIGPNTGELFF. CDR3 coding DNA: TGTGCCAGCACCCGTAGGGCGGGAGTAATAGGGCCGAACACCGGGGAGCTGTTTTTT.

The chain links TRBV7-2 to TRBJ2-7, with 8 nucleotides matching TRBD2. This CDR3 has 17 amino acids. Germline CDR1 SGHTA, CDR2 FQGNSA. V was pared by 2 bases and J by 2 bases, with 11 bases of the junction left unmatched. This chain's CDR3 is CASSLSTSAKRAYEQYF. The CDR3, as DNA: TGTGCCAGCAGCTTATCGACTAGCGCTAAAAGGGCCTACGAGCAGTACTTC.

The gene calls are TRBV14 and TRBJ2-1; TRBD2 might be the D (6 bases). CDR1 is SGHDN and CDR2 is FVKESK in the germline V gene. CDR3 length equals 14 residues. V lost 1 base, J lost 8 bases, and 12 bases lay in between. CDR3 in amino acids: CASSQGYGGHEQFF. CDR3 nucleotides: TGTGCCAGCAGCCAAGGGTACGGGGGTCATGAGCAGTTCTTC.

CDR3 nucleotides: TGTGCCAGCAGCCAGGCAGGGGCGGGTTACGAGCAGTACTTC. It yields the protein CASSQAGAGYEQYF. The chain combines TRBV7-9 with TRBJ2-7; D might be TRBD1 (6 bases). Germline values: CDR1 SEHNR, CDR2 FQNEAQ (reference sequence). With 5 bases removed from V and 4 bases from J, the gap between germline ends came to 15 bases. The CDR3 contains 14 residues.

The chain couples TRBV6-8 to TRBJ1-3; D is ambiguous. In germline, CDR1 is MNHGY, CDR2 SAAAGT. The V and J ends lost 0 bases and 0 bases respectively, with 12 bases between them. The CDR3 length is 17 residues. The CDR3 loop is CASSYSIPTDSGNTIYF. CDR3 coding DNA: TGTGCCAGCAGTTACTCGATCCCCACAGACTCTGGAAACACCATATATTTT.

With respect to this clone: A read error may account for a junction end that differs from germline. The CDR3 bases are TGTGCCAGCAGCTGGCAGGGCTCTGGAAGCACCATATATTTT. Encoded protein: CASSWQGSGSTIYF. The J gene is TRBJ1-3, the V gene TRBV5-4, with D maybe TRBD1 (5 bases). CDR1 and CDR2 from the germline V gene are SGHNT and YYREEE (reference sequence). The length of the CDR3 is 14 residues.

This chain links TRBV3-1 (or the pseudogene TRBV3-2) with TRBJ1-6, with D unresolved. The germline gives CDR1 LGHDT, CDR2 YNNKEL (reference sequence). Trimming pared 6 bases from V and 8 bases from J, leaving 20 bases between. This CDR3 contains 16 residues. CDR3 DNA: TGTGCCAGCAGTCAAACTTGGAGGCCTGCCGATTCACCCCTCCACTTT. Amino acids: CASSQTWRPADSPLHF.

This clone was picked up one time. The CDR3 reads CASSLGISASLLTYEQYF. CDR3 nucleotides: TGTGCCAGCAGCTTGGGGATCTCGGCTAGCTTACTTACCTACGAGCAGTACTTC. The V call is TRBV5-5, the J call TRBJ2-7; tentative D call: TRBD2 (5 bases). The CDR3 loop spans 18 amino acids. Per the germline V gene, CDR1 is SGHKS and CDR2 is YYEKEE (reference sequence). Trimming cost V 0 bases and J 2 bases, with 21 bases left between them.

The chain carries TRBV5-1 and TRBJ2-1, with D possibly matching TRBD2 (6 bases). CDR3 length: 14 residues. V lost 2 bases, J lost 6 bases, and 12 bases lay in between. Germline V gene sequence: CDR1 SGHRS, CDR2 YFSETQ. The CDR3 loop is CASSFLGSGNEQFF. Here the CDR3 DNA reads TGCGCCAGCAGCTTTTTAGGTAGCGGCAATGAGCAGTTCTTC.

The CDR3 loop reads CASPDQVRQPQHF. CDR3 coding DNA: TGCGCCAGCCCTGACCAGGTGCGTCAGCCCCAGCATTTT. The V gene is TRBV10-1, the J gene TRBJ1-5, with unresolved D. The germline V and J ends were trimmed by 8 bases and 6 bases, with 14 bases remaining between them. This CDR3 comprises 13 residues. Germline lookup yields CDR1 WNHNN and CDR2 SYGVQD (reference sequence).

In nucleotides, the CDR3 is TGTGCCAGCAGTCTCGGAGTTGACAGGGCTGAGACCCAGTACTTC. Its protein product is CASSLGVDRAETQYF. The J gene is TRBJ2-5, the V gene TRBV11-2; 7 nucleotides match TRBD1. This CDR3 comprises 15 residues. After removal of 6 bases from V and 5 bases from J, the junction contained 12 bases not matched to a gene. The germline V gene has CDR1 SGHAT and CDR2 FQNNGV. Filled out from reference TRBV11-2 and TRBJ2-5, the complete variable domain reads EAGVAQSPRYKIIEKRQSVAFWCNPISGHATLYWYQQILGQGPKLLIQFQNNGVVDDSQLPKDRFSAERLKGVDSTLKIQPAKLEDSAVYLCASSLGVDRAETQYFGPGTRLLVL.

The chain carries TRBV5-6 and TRBJ1-6; 7 bases align to TRBD1. The germline V gene encodes CDR1 SGHDT and CDR2 YYEEEE. CDR3 length equals 19 residues. The V gene end was trimmed by 4 bases and the J gene end by 7 bases; junction bases not matched to a gene: 20. The chain's CDR3 is CASSSPRGLGRLGNSPLHF. The CDR3 nucleotides are TGTGCCAGCAGCAGCCCCAGGGGGTTAGGGCGATTGGGAAATTCACCCCTCCACTTT.

The chain couples TRBV7-8 to TRBJ1-3; no definite D call. V gave up 2 bases and J gave up 4 bases, with 6 bases separating them. The CDR3 extends over 13 amino acids. Germline V gene sequence: CDR1 SGHVS, CDR2 FQNEAQ. The CDR3 loop is CASSLPPGNTIYF. CDR3 coding DNA: TGTGCCAGCAGCTTACCCCCCGGAAACACCATATATTTT.